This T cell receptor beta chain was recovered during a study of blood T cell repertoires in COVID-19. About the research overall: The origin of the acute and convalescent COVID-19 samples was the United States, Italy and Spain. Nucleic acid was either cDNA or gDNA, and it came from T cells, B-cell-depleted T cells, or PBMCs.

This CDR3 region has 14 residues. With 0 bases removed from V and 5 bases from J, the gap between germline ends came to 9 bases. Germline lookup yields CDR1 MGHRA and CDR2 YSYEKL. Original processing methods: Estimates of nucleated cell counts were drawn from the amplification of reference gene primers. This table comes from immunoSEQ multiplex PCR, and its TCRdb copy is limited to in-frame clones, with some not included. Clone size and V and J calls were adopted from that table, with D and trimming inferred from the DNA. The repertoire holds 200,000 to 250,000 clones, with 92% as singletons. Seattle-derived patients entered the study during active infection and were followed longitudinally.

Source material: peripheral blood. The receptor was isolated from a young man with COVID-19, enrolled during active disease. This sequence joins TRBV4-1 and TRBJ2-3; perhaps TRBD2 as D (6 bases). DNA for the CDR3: TGCGCCAGCAGCCAAGATAACGGGGGAGATACGCAGTATTTT. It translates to CASSQDNGGDTQYF.